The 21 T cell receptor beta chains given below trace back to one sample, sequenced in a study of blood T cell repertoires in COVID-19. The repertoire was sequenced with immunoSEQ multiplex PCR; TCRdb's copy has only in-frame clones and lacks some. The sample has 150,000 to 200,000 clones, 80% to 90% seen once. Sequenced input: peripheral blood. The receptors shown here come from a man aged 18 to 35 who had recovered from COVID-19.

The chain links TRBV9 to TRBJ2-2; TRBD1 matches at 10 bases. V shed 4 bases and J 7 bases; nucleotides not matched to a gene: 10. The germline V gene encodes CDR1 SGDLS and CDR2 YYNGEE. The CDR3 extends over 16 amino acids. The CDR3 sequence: CASSPRQGAFHGELFF. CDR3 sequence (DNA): TGTGCCAGCAGCCCCAGACAGGGGGCTTTCCACGGGGAGCTGTTTTTT.

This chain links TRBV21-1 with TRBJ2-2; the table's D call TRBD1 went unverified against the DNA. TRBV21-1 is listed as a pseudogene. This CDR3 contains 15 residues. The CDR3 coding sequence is TGTGCCAGCAGCCCGGGACAGGTCAACACCGGGGAGCTGTTTTTT. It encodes CASSPGQVNTGELFF.

CDR3 coding DNA: TGCGCCAGCAGCCAAGCGCTATACGACAGAACGGATGGCTACACCTTC. This translates into CASSQALYDRTDGYTF. This sequence joins TRBV4-3 and TRBJ1-2; a weak D match, TRBD1 (5 bases). The CDR3 runs to 16 residues. The V end lost 1 base, the J end lost 6 bases, and 18 bases lay between the germline ends. Germline assignment: CDR1 LGHNA and CDR2 YSLEER.

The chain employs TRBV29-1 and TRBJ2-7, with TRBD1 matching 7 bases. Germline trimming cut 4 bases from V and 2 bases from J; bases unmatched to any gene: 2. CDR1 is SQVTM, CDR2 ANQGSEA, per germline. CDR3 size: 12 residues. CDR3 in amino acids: CSVAQGPYEQYF. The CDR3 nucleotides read TGCAGCGTTGCACAGGGGCCCTACGAGCAGTACTTC.

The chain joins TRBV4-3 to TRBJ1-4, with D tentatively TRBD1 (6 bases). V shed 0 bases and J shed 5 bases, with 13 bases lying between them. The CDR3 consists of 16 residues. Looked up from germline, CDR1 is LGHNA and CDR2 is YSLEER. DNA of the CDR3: TGCGCCAGCAGCCAAGAGGAGGGGAGGGGGAATGAAAAACTGTTTTTT. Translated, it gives CASSQEEGRGNEKLFF.

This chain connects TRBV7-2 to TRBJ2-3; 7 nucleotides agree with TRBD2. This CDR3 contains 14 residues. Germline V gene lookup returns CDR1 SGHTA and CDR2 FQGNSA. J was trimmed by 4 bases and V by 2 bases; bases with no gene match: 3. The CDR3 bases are TGTGCCAGCAGCTTACTAGCGGCCCCAGATACGCAGTATTTT. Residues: CASSLLAAPDTQYF.

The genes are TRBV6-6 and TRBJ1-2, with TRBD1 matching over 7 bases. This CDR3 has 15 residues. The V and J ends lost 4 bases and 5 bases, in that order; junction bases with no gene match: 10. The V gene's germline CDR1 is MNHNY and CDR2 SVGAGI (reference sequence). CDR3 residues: CASSSFRDSLYGYTF. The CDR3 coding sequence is TGTGCCAGCAGTTCCTTCCGGGACAGTCTTTATGGCTACACCTTC.

The CDR3 region is CASSSGQANYGYTF. CDR3 nucleotides: TGTGCCAGCAGCTCCGGACAGGCTAACTATGGCTACACCTTC. This chain connects TRBV5-4 to TRBJ1-2; 7 bases are a match to TRBD1. The ends lost 3 bases at V and 0 bases at J; junction bases unmatched: 2. Germline CDR1 and CDR2: SGHNT and YYREEE (reference sequence). The CDR3 spans 14 residues.

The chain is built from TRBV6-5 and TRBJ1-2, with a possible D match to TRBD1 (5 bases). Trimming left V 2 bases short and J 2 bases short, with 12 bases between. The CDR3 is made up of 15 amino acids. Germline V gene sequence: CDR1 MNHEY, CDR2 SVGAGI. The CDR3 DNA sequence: TGTGCCAGCAGTTACAAGGACACCTCGAACTATGGCTACACCTTC. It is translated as CASSYKDTSNYGYTF.

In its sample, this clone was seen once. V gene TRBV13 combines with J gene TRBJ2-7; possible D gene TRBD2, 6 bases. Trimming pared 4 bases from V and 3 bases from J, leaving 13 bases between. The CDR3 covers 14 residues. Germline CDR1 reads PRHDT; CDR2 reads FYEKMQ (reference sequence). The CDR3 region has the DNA TGTGCCAGCAGCTCCCGGGACTCAAACTACGAGCAGTACTTC. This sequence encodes CASSSRDSNYEQYF.

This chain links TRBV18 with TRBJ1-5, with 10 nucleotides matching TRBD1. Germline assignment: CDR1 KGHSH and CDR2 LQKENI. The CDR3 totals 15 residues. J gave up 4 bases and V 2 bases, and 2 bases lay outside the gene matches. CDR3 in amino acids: CASSPGTGVNQPQHF. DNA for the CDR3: TGTGCCAGCTCACCAGGGACAGGGGTTAATCAGCCCCAGCATTTT.

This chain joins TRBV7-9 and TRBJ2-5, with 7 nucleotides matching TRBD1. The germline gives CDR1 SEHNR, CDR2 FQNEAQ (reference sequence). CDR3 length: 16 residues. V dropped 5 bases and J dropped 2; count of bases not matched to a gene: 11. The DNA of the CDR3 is TGTGCCAGCAGCCCGAGGGGGCAGAACCTGCAAGAGACCCAGTACTTC. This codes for CASSPRGQNLQETQYF. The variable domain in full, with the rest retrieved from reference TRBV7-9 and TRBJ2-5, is DTGVSQNPRHKITKRGQNVTFRCDPISEHNRLYWYRQTLGQGPEFLTYFQNEAQLEKSRLLSDRFSAERPKGSFSTLEIQRTEQGDSAMYLCASSPRGQNLQETQYFGPGTRLLVL.

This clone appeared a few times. In DNA form, the CDR3 reads TGCGCCAGCAGCTTGTCAGGGTACGAGCAGTACTTC. Translation gives CASSLSGYEQYF. The chain is built from TRBV5-1 and TRBJ2-7; D might be TRBD1 (5 bases). There are 12 residues in the CDR3. Per germline, CDR1 SGHRS and CDR2 YFSETQ. The V and J ends lost 1 base and 4 bases respectively, with 6 bases between them.

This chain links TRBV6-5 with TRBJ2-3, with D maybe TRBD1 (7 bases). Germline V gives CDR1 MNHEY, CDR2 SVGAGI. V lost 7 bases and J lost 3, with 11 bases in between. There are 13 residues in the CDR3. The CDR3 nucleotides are TGTGCCAGCACCTCAGGGGGGACAGATACGCAGTATTTT. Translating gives CASTSGGTDTQYF.

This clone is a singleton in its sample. The CDR3 protein is CASSDSSGRLYEQYF. CDR3 bases: TGTGCCAGCAGCGACTCTAGCGGGAGACTCTACGAGCAGTACTTC. The chain employs TRBV6-5 and TRBJ2-7, with 10 nucleotides matching TRBD2. The trim removed 6 bases at V and 3 bases at J, leaving 8 bases unmatched. There are 15 residues in the CDR3. Looked up from germline, CDR1 is MNHEY and CDR2 is SVGAGI.

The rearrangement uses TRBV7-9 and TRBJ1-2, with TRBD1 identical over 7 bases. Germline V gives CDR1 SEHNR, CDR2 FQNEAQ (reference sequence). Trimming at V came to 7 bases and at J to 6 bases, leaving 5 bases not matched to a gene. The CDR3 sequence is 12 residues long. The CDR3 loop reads CASKRDSDGYTF. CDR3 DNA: TGTGCCAGCAAAAGGGACAGCGATGGCTACACCTTC.

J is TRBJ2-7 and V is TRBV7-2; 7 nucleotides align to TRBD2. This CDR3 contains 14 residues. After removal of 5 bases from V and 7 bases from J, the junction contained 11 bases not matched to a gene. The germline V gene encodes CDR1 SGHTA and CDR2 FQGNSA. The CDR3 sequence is CASSDVQRGGEQYF. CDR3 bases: TGTGCCAGCAGCGACGTCCAGCGGGGAGGGGAGCAGTACTTC.

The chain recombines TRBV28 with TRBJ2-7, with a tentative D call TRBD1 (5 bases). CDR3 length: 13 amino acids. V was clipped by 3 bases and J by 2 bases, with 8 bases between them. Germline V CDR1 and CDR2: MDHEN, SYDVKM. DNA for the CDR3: TGTGCCAGCAGTTTGACAGTAACCTACGAGCAGTACTTC. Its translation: CASSLTVTYEQYF.

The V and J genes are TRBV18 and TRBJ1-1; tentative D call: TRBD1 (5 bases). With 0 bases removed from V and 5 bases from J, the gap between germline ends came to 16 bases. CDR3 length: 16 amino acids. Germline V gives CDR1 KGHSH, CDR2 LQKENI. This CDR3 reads CASSPPVGGGGTEAFF. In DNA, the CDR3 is TGTGCCAGCTCACCACCGGTCGGGGGAGGAGGAACTGAAGCTTTCTTT. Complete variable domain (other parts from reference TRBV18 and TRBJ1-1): NAGVMQNPRHLVRRRGQEARLRCSPMKGHSHVYWYRQLPEEGLKFMVYLQKENIIDESGMPKERFSAEFPKEGPSILRIQQVVRGDSAAYFCASSPPVGGGGTEAFFGQGTRLTVV.

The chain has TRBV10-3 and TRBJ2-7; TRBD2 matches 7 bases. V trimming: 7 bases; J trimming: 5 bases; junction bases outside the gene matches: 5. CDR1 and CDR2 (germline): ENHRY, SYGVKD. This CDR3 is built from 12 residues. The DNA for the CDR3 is TGTGCCATCACGGGAGGCGGGGACGAGCAGTACTTC. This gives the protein CAITGGGDEQYF.

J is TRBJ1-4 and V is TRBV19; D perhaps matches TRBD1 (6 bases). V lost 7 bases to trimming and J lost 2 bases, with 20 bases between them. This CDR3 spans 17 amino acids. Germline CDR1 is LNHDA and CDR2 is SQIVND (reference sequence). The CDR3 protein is CASIGRGKWSTNEKLFF. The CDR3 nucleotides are TGTGCCAGTATTGGGAGGGGGAAGTGGAGTACTAATGAAAAACTGTTTTTT.